The sequence of this T cell receptor (beta chain) was determined in a study of cytomegalovirus exposure and HLA in healthy donors. Study-level points and caveats: Clonal expansion was found to be greater in HLA-associated TCR beta chains than in equally common others in a later analysis.

Primers for the PCR totalled 60 Vbeta and 13 Jbeta. Source study methods: A later analysis tallied some 80 million unique TCR beta chains, about 11 million of them shared. The repertoire was sequenced with immunoSEQ multiplex PCR; TCRdb's copy has only in-frame clones and lacks some. Clonal size and the V and J genes are those of that table, whereas D and trimming came from the DNA. The data hold tens of thousands of clones, with 82% observed a single time. All donors participated as healthy donors of bone marrow. Donors had nominal health at sampling but likely had unrecorded immune exposures. V gave up 2 bases and J gave up 2 bases, with 14 bases separating them. This CDR3 region has 16 residues. Remarks on this clone: Its antigen remains unknown.

The TCR originated in a woman aged 18-29 years in good health and CMV-seronegative. The sample taken for sequencing was PBMCs. The V gene is TRBV5-3, the J gene TRBJ1-5; no reliable D call. TRBV5-3 is treated as an ORF (open reading frame) with a function not yet certain. The CDR3 loop is CARSLAGGPCNQPQHF. In DNA form, the CDR3 reads TGTGCCAGAAGCTTAGCGGGTGGCCCTTGCAATCAGCCCCAGCATTTT.